Listed below are T cell receptor beta chains from one sample, sequenced in a study of graft-versus-host responses after intestinal transplantation. These receptors have no known antigen. The table came from immunoSEQ multiplex PCR; TCRdb's copy has only in-frame clones and leaves some out. The repertoire holds about 110,000 clones, about 87% seen once, with over 0.55% in the top ten. The sequenced sample was unstimulated CD4+ T cells sorted from spleen or lymph node cells, obtained before transplant. The receptors were sampled from a human donor who was the organ donor for an intestinal transplant. CDR3s include the opening cysteine and the closing phenylalanine or tryptophan. D genes are given only for firm matches.

TRBJ2-5 TRBV28 . 13 CASGSSYQETQYF
TRBJ1-4 TRBV19 . 14 CASSTGNDNEKLFF
TRBJ2-7 TRBV5-6 . 16 CASSLAVTGETYEQYF
TRBJ2-1 TRBV7-2 . 14 CASSAGLSYNEQFF
TRBJ2-1 TRBV6-1 TRBD1 15 CASSNRDRATNEQFF
TRBJ2-2 TRBV7-3 . 16 CASSSPPGQVTGELFF
TRBJ2-2 TRBV27 . 16 CASSAASRANTGELFF
TRBJ2-7 TRBV29-1 . 12 CSAAPNAYEQYF
TRBJ2-3 TRBV6-5 TRBD2 15 CASKLAGGPGDTQYF
TRBJ1-1 TRBV2 . 14 CASSVQAGGTEAFF
TRBJ2-7 TRBV20-1 . 11 CSVGRSYEQYF
TRBJ1-2 TRBV5-5 . 18 CASSLEMGLRLPNYGYTF
TRBJ2-1 TRBV5-1 . 15 CASSLTRSSYNEQFF
TRBJ2-7 TRBV19 TRBD1 16 CASSIEGQAPFYEQYF
TRBJ1-3 TRBV5-1 . 15 CASSLGTVSGNTIYF